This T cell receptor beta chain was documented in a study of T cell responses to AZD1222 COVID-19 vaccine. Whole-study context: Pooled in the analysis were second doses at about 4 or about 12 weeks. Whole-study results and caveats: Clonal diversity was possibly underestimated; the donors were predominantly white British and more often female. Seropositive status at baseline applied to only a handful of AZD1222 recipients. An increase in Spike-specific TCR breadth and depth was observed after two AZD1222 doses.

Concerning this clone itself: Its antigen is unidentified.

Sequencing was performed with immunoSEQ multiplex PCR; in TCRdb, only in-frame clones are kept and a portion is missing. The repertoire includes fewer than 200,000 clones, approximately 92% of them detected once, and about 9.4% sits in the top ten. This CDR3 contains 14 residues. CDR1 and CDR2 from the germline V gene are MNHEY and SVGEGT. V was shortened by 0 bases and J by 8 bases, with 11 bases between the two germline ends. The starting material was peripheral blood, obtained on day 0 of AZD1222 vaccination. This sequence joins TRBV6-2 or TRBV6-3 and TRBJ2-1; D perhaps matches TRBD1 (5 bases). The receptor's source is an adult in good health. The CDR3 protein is CASSYSVEGDEQFF. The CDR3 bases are TGTGCCAGCAGTTACTCAGTTGAAGGGGATGAGCAGTTCTTC.